This TCR beta chain is drawn from a study of blood T cell repertoires in COVID-19. Study at large: The samples span acute and convalescent COVID-19 from the United States, Italy and Spain.

Participant age was about 18 to 95 years, and participants resided in approximately 25 US areas. Grouping used clinical history reported by participants in a survey and questionnaire. Authors' analysis steps: Reference gene primer amplification yielded estimated nucleated cell counts. TCRdb's table, derived via immunoSEQ multiplex PCR, lists solely in-frame clones and lacks some. That table is the source of V, J and clone size, and D and trimming were worked out from the DNA. The sample shows approximately 250,000 clones, more than 75% of them seen only once. Germline CDR1 MNHEY, CDR2 SVGAGI. The CDR3 is 15 amino acids. V was clipped by 6 bases and J by 6 bases; unmatched bases: 10.

The sequencing sample was made of PBMCs or T cells enriched from blood (not recorded which). This sequence was found in an older woman in a cohort exposed to, infected with or recovered from COVID-19 (not recorded which). The rearrangement uses TRBV6-5 and TRBJ1-5; 8 bases line up with TRBD1. CDR3 protein: CASSRMAGGVQPQHF. The CDR3, as DNA: TGTGCCAGCAGCCGGATGGCAGGGGGCGTTCAGCCCCAGCATTTT.